The clone carrying this TCR beta chain was counted a few times. These data come from a study of control samples from healthy donors and cancer patients. Some clones are missing from TCRdb's copy, which holds only in-frame ones; the method was immunoSEQ multiplex PCR. This table holds some 79,000 clones, around 89% found once. The TCR originated in a man over 45 in good health. Sequencing input: blood.

This chain's CDR3 is CASSMREDRGVTQYF. The CDR3 DNA sequence: TGTGCCAGCAGCATGCGAGAGGACAGGGGGGTGACCCAGTACTTC. This chain joins TRBV7-9 and TRBJ2-5; 10 nucleotides align to TRBD1. The CDR3 sequence is 15 residues long. Unmatched junction bases numbered 10, after V lost 5 bases and J lost 7 bases. The germline V gene has CDR1 SEHNR and CDR2 FQNEAQ (reference sequence).